This entry describes one T cell receptor (beta chain). Unique molecular identifiers were incorporated into the prepared TCRbeta library. TCRdb ran MiXCR on the PCR reads and lists one entry per CDR3 protein. The table includes some 300,000 distinct CDR3 sequences, approximately 10% detected once. This record comes from a study of T-cell reconstitution after alpha-beta-depleted transplantation in children. The ends were cut back, 3 bases at V and 0 bases at J, with 8 bases in the middle. The CDR3 is 16 residues long. Germline lookup yields CDR1 KGHDR and CDR2 SFDVKD. The material sequenced was PBMCs from the stem cell graft donor, taken from the stem cell graft. The origin of this receptor is a human donor who donated a stem cell graft to a child with acute lymphoblastic leukemia. The rearrangement links TRBV24-1 to TRBJ2-6, with D possibly TRBD1 on 6 matching bases. The CDR3 region has the DNA TGTGCCACCAGTGATAGGACAGCCTCTGGGGCCAACGTCCTGACTTTC. Translation: CATSDRTASGANVLTF.